This TCR beta chain stems from a study of human T cells and chemical hapten exposure. TCRdb ran MiXCR on the RACE reads and lists one entry per CDR3 protein. Of 100,000 or so distinct CDR3 sequences in the sample, less than 40% were seen once. This CDR3 has 16 amino acids. Time point given: patch test 3, about 24 weeks after DPC sensitization. Regarding treatment: therapeutic diphenylcyclopropenone sensitization with weekly scalp DPC. This chain uses TRBV21-1 with TRBJ2-7; TRBD1, as called in the table, went unchecked against the DNA. TRBV21-1 is shown as a pseudogene. The sequence was collected from a man aged 35 to 55 with alopecia areata. Some clones in this sample may be carry-over from other donors' samples. Sequencing was performed on whole blood, taken in connection with sensitization to the hapten diphenylcyclopropenone (DPC). CDR3 sequence reads: CASSKVPTGVASEQYV. The CDR3 DNA reads TGTGCCAGCAGCAAAGTCCCGACAGGGGTGGCCTCCGAGCAGTACGTC.